This is a list of T cell receptor beta chains from one sample in a study of T cells after yellow fever vaccination. Using its own MiXCR run on the 5' RACE reads, TCRdb lists one record per CDR3 protein. The table has about 300,000 distinct CDR3 sequences, 7.5% to 9.5% seen once. Sequenced here: CD4+ T cells sorted from PBMCs, sampled 5 days after the yellow fever booster vaccination. These receptors all come from a young man who received the YFV17D yellow fever vaccine. Each CDR3 is given with its conserved first and last residue. D genes are given only for firm matches. Rows give clone size only sometimes, using once, few, many, or a class for an expanded clone.

v_gene	j_gene	d_gene	abundance	CDR3nt	CDR3aa
TRBV30	TRBJ2-2	TRBD1	-	TGTGCCTGGAGTGTACAGGCAGGGGGCGGGGAGCTGTTTTTT	CAWSVQAGGGELFF
TRBV5-1	TRBJ1-1	-	-	TGCGCCAGCAGCTTGGCAGGGAATGAGGCTGAAGCTTTCTTT	CASSLAGNEAEAFF
TRBV2	TRBJ2-1	-	-	TGTGCCGGGCGGGGCCCTAGCTCCTACAATGAGCAGTTCTTC	CAGRGPSSYNEQFF
TRBV6-1	TRBJ2-1	TRBD2	few	TGTGCCAGCAGTGCCCTGACTAGCGGGGGGGCGTCATTCCTCCACAATGAGCAGTTCTTC	CASSALTSGGASFLHNEQFF
TRBV5-1	TRBJ2-5	-	few	TGCGCCAGCAGCCCCTGGGGTGGGGCAGGGGAGACCCAGTACTTC	CASSPWGGAGETQYF
TRBV6-2/TRBV6-3	TRBJ2-5	TRBD1	few	TGTGCCAGCAACGGACAGGGGGCTAAAGAGACCCAGTACTTC	CASNGQGAKETQYF
TRBV4-3	TRBJ1-2	TRBD1	few	TGCGCCAGCAGCCAAGCCCCTCGAGACAGGGCCTCAGCCGGCTACACCTTC	CASSQAPRDRASAGYTF
TRBV3-1	TRBJ1-1	TRBD1	few	TGTGCCAGCAGCCTAGGCGCAGGGGGCTACGCTGAAGCTTTCTTT	CASSLGAGGYAEAFF
TRBV6-5	TRBJ1-1	-	many	TGTGCCAGCAGTTACAGGTCGGCAGGGGCCACTGAAGCTTTCTTT	CASSYRSAGATEAFF
TRBV29-1	TRBJ2-3	-	-	TGCAGCGCACTACACGGGCCATCTAGCACAGATACGCAGTATTTT	CSALHGPSSTDTQYF
TRBV28	TRBJ2-6	-	-	TGTGCCAGCAGTCCACACTATGGGGCCAACGTCCTGACTTTC	CASSPHYGANVLTF
TRBV11-2	TRBJ1-1	-	few	TGTGCCAGCAGCTTAGTCAGCTACACTGAAGCTTTCTTT	CASSLVSYTEAFF
TRBV7-6	TRBJ2-3	TRBD2	few	TGTGCCAGCAGCTTAGATTTCGGGAGGACCACAGATACGCAGTATTTT	CASSLDFGRTTDTQYF
TRBV28	TRBJ2-6	TRBD1	-	TGTGCCAGCCGCGACAGGGCTGGGGCCAACGTCCTGACTTTC	CASRDRAGANVLTF
TRBV7-8	TRBJ2-6	-	-	TGTGCCAGCAGGCAGTACAGGGTCTCTGGGGCCAACGTCCTGACTTTC	CASRQYRVSGANVLTF
TRBV29-1	TRBJ2-7	-	few	TGCAGCGTTCAACCTAGGTTCTCCTACGAGCAGTACTTC	CSVQPRFSYEQYF
TRBV4-1	TRBJ1-2	TRBD1	few	TGCGCCAGCAGCCAGAACAGGGGGCGCGAGGCCGGCTACACCTTC	CASSQNRGREAGYTF
TRBV4-3	TRBJ1-2	TRBD1	-	TGCGCCAGCAGCAAACTGACAGGGGAGAATAACTATGGCTACACCTTC	CASSKLTGENNYGYTF
TRBV6-2/TRBV6-3	TRBJ2-2	-	few	TGTGCCAGCAGTTACTCTGGGGGCCGGGAGCTGTTTTTT	CASSYSGGRELFF
TRBV9	TRBJ2-3	-	few	TGTGCCAGCAGCGTATTAGGGGAAACAGATACGCAGTATTTT	CASSVLGETDTQYF
TRBV5-1	TRBJ2-3	-	few	TGCGCCAGCAGCTTGGAGGACAAGAGCACAGATACGCAGTATTTT	CASSLEDKSTDTQYF
TRBV5-6	TRBJ2-7	-	few	TGTGCCAGCAGCTTGTATCACAAGAGCTCCTACGAGCAGTACTTC	CASSLYHKSSYEQYF
TRBV7-9	TRBJ1-2	-	few	TGTGCCAGCAGCTCCCTCGGGGGCTGGTATGGCTACACCTTC	CASSSLGGWYGYTF
TRBV3-1	TRBJ1-1	-	few	TGTGCCAGCAGCCAAGGTGGAGGGATCATTACTGAAGCTTTCTTT	CASSQGGGIITEAFF
TRBV12-2	TRBJ1-1	-	-	TGTGCAAGTCGCTTGGGTACTAATCCAACGGCGTGGGCTTTCTTT	CASRLGTNPTAWAFF
TRBV28	TRBJ2-3	TRBD2	few	TGTGCCAGCTCACCGACTAGCGGAAACACAGATACGCAGTATTTT	CASSPTSGNTDTQYF
TRBV9	TRBJ1-2	TRBD1	-	TGTGCCAGCAGCACCCGGACAGGGGGCGGTGGCTACACCTTC	CASSTRTGGGGYTF
TRBV11-1	TRBJ2-1	TRBD2	few	TGTGCCAGCAGTTTAAGGACTAGCTACCCAAAATCCTACAATGAGCAGTTCTTC	CASSLRTSYPKSYNEQFF
TRBV9	TRBJ2-1	-	-	TGTGCCAGCAGCACCCCGGGGGTTGAGCAGTTCTTC	CASSTPGVEQFF
TRBV4-3	TRBJ2-3	-	-	TGCGCCAGCAGCCAAGGAGTCGGCAGAAGCACAGATACGCAGTATTTT	CASSQGVGRSTDTQYF
TRBV5-1	TRBJ2-5	TRBD2	few	TGCGCCAGCGGCCTTCTAGCGGAACAAGAGACCCAGTACTTC	CASGLLAEQETQYF
TRBV19	TRBJ2-7	-	-	TGTGCCAGTAGTATAGGTGGGGGCAGCTCCTACGAGCAGTACTTC	CASSIGGGSSYEQYF
TRBV12-3/TRBV12-4	TRBJ2-3	-	few	TGTGCCAGCAGTCCAATGAGGGGAGATACGCAGTATTTT	CASSPMRGDTQYF
TRBV7-2	TRBJ2-7	-	-	TGTGCCAGCAGCACCGACAGCACTTCGAGGTTTTTCGAGCAGTACTTC	CASSTDSTSRFFEQYF
TRBV5-1	TRBJ2-1	-	-	TGCGCCAGCAGCTTGGCTGTTAGCGTGGACAATGAGCAGTTCTTC	CASSLAVSVDNEQFF
TRBV10-3	TRBJ2-3	-	-	TGTGCCATCAGTGTAGAGGGTAATACGCAGTATTTT	CAISVEGNTQYF